This T cell receptor (beta chain) derives from a study of blood T cell repertoires in COVID-19. Germline V gene sequence: CDR1 SGHNT, CDR2 YYREEE (reference sequence). This CDR3 has 15 amino acids. V lost 0 bases to trimming and J lost 4 bases, with 11 bases between them. Repertoires were generated with immunoSEQ multiplex PCR, while TCRdb's copy carries only in-frame clones and drops some. The table lists roughly 520,000 clones, more than 75% of them singletons. Material for sequencing was PBMCs or T cells enriched from blood (not recorded which). The chain uses TRBV5-4 and TRBJ2-1; possible D gene TRBD2, 5 bases. This TCR was recovered from a woman aged 40 to 50 who had recovered from COVID-19. Here the CDR3 reads CASSLASRNYNEQFF. CDR3 bases: TGTGCCAGCAGCTTGGCTAGCAGAAATTACAATGAGCAGTTCTTC.